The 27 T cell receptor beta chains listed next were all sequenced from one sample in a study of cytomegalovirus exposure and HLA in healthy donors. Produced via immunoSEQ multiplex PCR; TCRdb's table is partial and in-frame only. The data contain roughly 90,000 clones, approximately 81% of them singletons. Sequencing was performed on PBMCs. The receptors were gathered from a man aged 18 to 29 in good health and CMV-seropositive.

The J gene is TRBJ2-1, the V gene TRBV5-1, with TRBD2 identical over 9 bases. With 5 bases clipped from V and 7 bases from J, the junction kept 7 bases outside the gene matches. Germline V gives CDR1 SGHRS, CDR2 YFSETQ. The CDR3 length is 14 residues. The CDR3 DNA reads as TGCGCCAGCAGAATAAGCGGGAGGATAAATGAGCAGTTCTTC. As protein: CASRISGRINEQFF.

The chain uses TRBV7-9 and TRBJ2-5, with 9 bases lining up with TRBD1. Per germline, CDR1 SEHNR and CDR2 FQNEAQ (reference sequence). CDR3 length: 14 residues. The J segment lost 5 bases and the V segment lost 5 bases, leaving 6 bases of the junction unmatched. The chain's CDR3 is CASSTGTGPETQYF. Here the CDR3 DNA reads TGTGCCAGCAGCACCGGGACAGGGCCGGAGACCCAGTACTTC.

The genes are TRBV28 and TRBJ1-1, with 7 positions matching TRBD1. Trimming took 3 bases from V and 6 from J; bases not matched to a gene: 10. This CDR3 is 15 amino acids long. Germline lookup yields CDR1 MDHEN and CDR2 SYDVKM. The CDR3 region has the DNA TGTGCCAGCAGTTTTGATTCAGGGGGTCTTTCTGAAGCTTTCTTT. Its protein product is CASSFDSGGLSEAFF.

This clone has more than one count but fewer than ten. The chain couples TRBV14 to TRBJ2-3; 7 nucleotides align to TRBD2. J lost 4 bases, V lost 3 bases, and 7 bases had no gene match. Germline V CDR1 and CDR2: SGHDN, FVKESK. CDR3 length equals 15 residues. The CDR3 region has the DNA TGTGCCAGCAGCCATCAAGCGGGGACCGCAGATACGCAGTATTTT. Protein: CASSHQAGTADTQYF.

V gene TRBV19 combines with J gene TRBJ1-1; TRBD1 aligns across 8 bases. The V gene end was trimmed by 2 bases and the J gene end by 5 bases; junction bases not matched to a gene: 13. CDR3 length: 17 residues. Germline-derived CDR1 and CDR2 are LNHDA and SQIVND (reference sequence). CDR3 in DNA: TGTGCCAGTAGTATAAGAACTACCGGGACAGGAAGAACTGAAGCTTTCTTT. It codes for CASSIRTTGTGRTEAFF. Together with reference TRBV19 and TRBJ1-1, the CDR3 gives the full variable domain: DGGITQSPKYLFRKEGQNVTLSCEQNLNHDAMYWYRQDPGQGLRLIYYSQIVNDFQKGDIAEGYSVSREKKESFPLTVTSAQKNPTAFYLCASSIRTTGTGRTEAFFGQGTRLTVV.

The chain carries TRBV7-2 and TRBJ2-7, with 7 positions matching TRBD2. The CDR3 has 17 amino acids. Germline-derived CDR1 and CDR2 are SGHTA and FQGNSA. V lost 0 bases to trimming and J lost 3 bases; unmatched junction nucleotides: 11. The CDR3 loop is CASSLAGGPGFLYEQYF. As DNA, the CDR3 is TGTGCCAGCAGCTTAGCGGGAGGGCCGGGTTTCCTCTACGAGCAGTACTTC.

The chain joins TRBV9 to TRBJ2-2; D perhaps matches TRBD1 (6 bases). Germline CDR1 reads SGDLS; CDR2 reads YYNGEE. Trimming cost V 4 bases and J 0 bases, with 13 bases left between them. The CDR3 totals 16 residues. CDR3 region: CASSFTTGTNTGELFF. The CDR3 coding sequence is TGTGCCAGCAGCTTTACGACAGGAACGAACACCGGGGAGCTGTTTTTT.

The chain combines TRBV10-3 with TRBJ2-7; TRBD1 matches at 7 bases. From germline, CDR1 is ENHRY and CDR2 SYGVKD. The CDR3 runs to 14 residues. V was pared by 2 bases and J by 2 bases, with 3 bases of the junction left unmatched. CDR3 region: CAISETDRTYEQYV. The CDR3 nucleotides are TGTGCCATCAGTGAGACGGACAGGACCTACGAGCAGTACGTC.

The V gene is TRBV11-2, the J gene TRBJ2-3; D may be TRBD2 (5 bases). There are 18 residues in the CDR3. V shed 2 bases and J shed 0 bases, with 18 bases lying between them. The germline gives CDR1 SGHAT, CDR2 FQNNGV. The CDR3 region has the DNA TGTGCCAGCAGCTTAAGAGTTTGGGCAGGCGGGAGCACAGATACGCAGTATTTT. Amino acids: CASSLRVWAGGSTDTQYF.

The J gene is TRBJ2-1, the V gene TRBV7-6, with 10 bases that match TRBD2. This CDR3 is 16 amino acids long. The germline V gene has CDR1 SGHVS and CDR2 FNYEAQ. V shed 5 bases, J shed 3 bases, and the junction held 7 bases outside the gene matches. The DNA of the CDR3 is TGTGCCAGCAGCGCCCAAGAGCGGGAGGGCTACAATGAGCAGTTCTTC. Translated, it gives CASSAQEREGYNEQFF.

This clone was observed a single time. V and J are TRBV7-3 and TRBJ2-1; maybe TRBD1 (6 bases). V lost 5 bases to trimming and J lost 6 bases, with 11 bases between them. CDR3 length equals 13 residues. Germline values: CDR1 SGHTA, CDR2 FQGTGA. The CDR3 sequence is CASSPGQANEQFF. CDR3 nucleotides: TGTGCCAGCAGCCCGGGACAAGCCAATGAGCAGTTCTTC.

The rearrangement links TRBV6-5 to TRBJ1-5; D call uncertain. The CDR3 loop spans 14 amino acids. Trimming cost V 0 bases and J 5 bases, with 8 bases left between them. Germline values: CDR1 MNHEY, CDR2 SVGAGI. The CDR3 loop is CASSYSGDDQPQHF. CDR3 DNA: TGTGCCAGCAGTTACTCGGGCGATGATCAGCCCCAGCATTTT.

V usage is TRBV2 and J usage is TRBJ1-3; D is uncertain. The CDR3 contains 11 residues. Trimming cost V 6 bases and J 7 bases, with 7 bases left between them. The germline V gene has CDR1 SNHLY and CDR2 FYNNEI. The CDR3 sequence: CASRDFNTIYF. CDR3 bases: TGTGCCAGCAGAGACTTTAACACCATATATTTT.

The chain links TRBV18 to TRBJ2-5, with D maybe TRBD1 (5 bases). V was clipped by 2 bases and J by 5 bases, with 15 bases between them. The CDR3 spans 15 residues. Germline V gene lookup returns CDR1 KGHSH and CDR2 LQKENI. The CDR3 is CASSPWATGLETQYF. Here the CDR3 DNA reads TGTGCCAGCTCACCATGGGCAACAGGTTTGGAGACCCAGTACTTC.

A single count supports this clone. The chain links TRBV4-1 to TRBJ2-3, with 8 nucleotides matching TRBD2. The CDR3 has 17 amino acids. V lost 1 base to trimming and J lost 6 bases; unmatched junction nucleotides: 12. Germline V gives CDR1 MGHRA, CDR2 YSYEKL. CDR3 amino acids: CASSQGRASGRLDTQYF. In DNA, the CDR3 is TGCGCCAGCAGCCAAGGGAGGGCTAGCGGGCGCCTGGATACGCAGTATTTT.

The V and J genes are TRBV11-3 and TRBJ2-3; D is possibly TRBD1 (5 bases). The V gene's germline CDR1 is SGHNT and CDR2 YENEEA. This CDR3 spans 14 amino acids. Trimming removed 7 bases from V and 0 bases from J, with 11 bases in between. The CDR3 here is CASTLDTSTDTQYF. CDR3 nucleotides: TGTGCCAGCACCCTGGACACCAGCACAGATACGCAGTATTTT.

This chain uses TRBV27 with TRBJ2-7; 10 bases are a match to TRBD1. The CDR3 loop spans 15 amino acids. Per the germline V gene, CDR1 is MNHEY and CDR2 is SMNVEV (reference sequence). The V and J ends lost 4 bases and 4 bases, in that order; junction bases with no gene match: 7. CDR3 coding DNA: TGTGCCAGCAGTTCACCGGGACAGGGGACATACGAGCAGTACTTC. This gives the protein CASSSPGQGTYEQYF.

CDR3 region: CASSLEFRPSGRAEAFF. The CDR3 bases are TGTGCCAGCAGTTTAGAGTTTAGACCTTCAGGGAGGGCTGAAGCTTTCTTT. The chain combines TRBV27 with TRBJ1-1; D may be TRBD1 (5 bases). The CDR3 is 17 residues long. Trimming left V 2 bases short and J 6 bases short, with 22 bases between. CDR1 and CDR2 from the germline V gene are MNHEY and SMNVEV (reference sequence).

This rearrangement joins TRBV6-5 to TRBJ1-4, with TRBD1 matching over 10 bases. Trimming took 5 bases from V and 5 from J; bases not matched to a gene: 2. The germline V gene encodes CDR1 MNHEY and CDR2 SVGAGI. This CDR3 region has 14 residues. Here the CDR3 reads CASSGGQGNEKLFF. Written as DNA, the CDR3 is TGTGCCAGCAGTGGGGGACAGGGGAATGAAAAACTGTTTTTT.

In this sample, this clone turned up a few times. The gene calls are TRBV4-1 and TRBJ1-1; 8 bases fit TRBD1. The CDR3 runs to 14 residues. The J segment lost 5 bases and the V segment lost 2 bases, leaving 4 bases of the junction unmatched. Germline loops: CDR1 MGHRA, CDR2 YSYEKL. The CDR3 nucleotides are TGCGCCAGCAGCCAACAGACAGGGGATACTGAAGCTTTCTTT. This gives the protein CASSQQTGDTEAFF.

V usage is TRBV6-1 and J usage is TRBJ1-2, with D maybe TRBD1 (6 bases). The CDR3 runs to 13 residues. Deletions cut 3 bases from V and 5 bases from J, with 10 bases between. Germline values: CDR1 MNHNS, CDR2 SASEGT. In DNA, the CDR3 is TGTGCCAGCAGTGAGGGGGCAGAATATGGCTACACCTTC. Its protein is CASSEGAEYGYTF.

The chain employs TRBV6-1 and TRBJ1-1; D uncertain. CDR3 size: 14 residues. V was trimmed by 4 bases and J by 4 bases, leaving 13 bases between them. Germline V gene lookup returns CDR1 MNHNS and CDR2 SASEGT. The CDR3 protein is CASSAETPTTEAFF. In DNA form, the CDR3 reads TGTGCCAGCAGTGCTGAGACACCTACCACTGAAGCTTTCTTT.

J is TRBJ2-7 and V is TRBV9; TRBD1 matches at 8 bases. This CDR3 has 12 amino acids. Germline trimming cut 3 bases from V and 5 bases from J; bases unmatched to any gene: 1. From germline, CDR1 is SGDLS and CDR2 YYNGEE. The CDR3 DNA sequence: TGTGCCAGCAGCGGGACAGGGAACGAGCAGTACTTC. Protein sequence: CASSGTGNEQYF.

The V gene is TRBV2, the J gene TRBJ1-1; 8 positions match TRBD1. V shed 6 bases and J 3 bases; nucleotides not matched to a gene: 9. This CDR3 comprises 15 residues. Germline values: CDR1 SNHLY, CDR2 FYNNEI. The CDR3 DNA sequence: TGTGCCAGCAGGGCGCGGGACAGGCCGGACACTGAAGCTTTCTTT. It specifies CASRARDRPDTEAFF.

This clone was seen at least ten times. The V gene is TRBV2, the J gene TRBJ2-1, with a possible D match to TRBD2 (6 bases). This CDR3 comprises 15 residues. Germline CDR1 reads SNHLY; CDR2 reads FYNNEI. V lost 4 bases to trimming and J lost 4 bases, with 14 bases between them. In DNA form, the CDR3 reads TGTGCCAGCAGTGGGGACGGGAGTTCTTACAATGAGCAGTTCTTC. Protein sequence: CASSGDGSSYNEQFF. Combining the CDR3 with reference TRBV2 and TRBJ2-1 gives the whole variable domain EPEVTQTPSHQVTQMGQEVILRCVPISNHLYFYWYRQILGQKVEFLVSFYNNEISEKSEIFDDQFSVERPDGSNFTLKIRSTKLEDSAMYFCASSGDGSSYNEQFFGPGTRLTVL.

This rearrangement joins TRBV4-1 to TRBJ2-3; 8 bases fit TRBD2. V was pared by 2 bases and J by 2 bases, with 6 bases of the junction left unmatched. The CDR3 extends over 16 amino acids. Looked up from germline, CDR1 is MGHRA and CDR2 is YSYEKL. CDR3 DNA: TGCGCCAGCAGCCAATCCCGACTAGCGCACACAGATACGCAGTATTTT. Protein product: CASSQSRLAHTDTQYF.

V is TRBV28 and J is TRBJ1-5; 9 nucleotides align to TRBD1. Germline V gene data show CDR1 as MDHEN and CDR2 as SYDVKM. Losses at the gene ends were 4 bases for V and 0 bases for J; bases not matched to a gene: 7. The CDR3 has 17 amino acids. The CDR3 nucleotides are TGTGCCAGCAGTTACGTCCCGGGACAGGGTAGCAATCAGCCCCAGCATTTT. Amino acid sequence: CASSYVPGQGSNQPQHF.